The 4 T cell receptor beta chains reported below all come from one sample, sequenced in a study of cytomegalovirus exposure and HLA in healthy donors. It was with 60 Vbeta and 13 Jbeta primers that the PCR ran. Clones were sequenced by immunoSEQ multiplex PCR, and TCRdb holds only the in-frame ones, with some missing. The sample has about 88,000 clones, just under 90% seen once. Sequencing was done on a sample of PBMCs. These receptors all come from a young man in good health and CMV-seronegative.

The V gene is TRBV7-2, the J gene TRBJ2-5; D might be TRBD2 (6 bases). The CDR3 sequence is 13 residues long. Germline CDR1 is SGHTA and CDR2 is FQGNSA. V lost 6 bases, J lost 5 bases, and 13 bases lay in between. CDR3 loop: CASRSPGGETQYF. The CDR3 DNA reads TGTGCCAGCAGGTCGCCTGGAGGGGAGACCCAGTACTTC.

This chain joins TRBV30 and TRBJ1-6; 7 nucleotides agree with TRBD1. J was trimmed by 7 bases and V by 3 bases; bases with no gene match: 3. From germline, CDR1 is GTSNPN and CDR2 SVGIG (reference sequence). This CDR3 is built from 13 residues. CDR3 bases: TGTGCCTGGAGGGACAGGAGAAATTCACCCCTCCACTTT. This codes for CAWRDRRNSPLHF.

V usage is TRBV13 and J usage is TRBJ2-5; D uncertain. V was trimmed by 7 bases and J by 1 base, leaving 13 bases between them. CDR1 is PRHDT and CDR2 is FYEKMQ in the germline V gene (reference sequence). The CDR3 has 14 amino acids. This CDR3 reads CASTNQIAQETQYF. In DNA, the CDR3 is TGTGCCAGCACCAATCAAATAGCCCAAGAGACCCAGTACTTC.

The chain is built from TRBV7-9 and TRBJ2-7, with 11 bases identical to TRBD2. Germline V gene lookup returns CDR1 SEHNR and CDR2 FQNEAQ (reference sequence). Trimming at V came to 4 bases and at J to 7 bases, leaving 9 bases not matched to a gene. The CDR3 loop spans 15 amino acids. DNA of the CDR3: TGTGCCAGCAGCTCCGGGACTAGCGGACCAGGGGAGCAGTACTTC. This gives the protein CASSSGTSGPGEQYF.